This TCR beta chain was recorded in a study of blood T cell repertoires in COVID-19. The V and J ends lost 9 bases and 3 bases respectively, with 11 bases between them. CDR3 length: 13 residues. Germline CDR1 and CDR2: KGHDR and SFDVKD. Participants reported their clinical history, and cohort assignment relied on those reports. Clones were sequenced by immunoSEQ multiplex PCR, and TCRdb holds only the in-frame ones, with some missing. The profile shows approximately 220,000 clones, roughly four fifths of them singletons. The sample consisted of PBMCs or T cells enriched from blood (not recorded which). This TCR was recovered from a woman aged 40 to 50 with acute COVID-19. This rearrangement joins TRBV24-1 to TRBJ2-1, with a tentative D call TRBD1 (5 bases). This CDR3 reads CATQGSYYNEQFF. DNA for the CDR3: TGTGCCACCCAGGGAAGTTACTACAATGAGCAGTTCTTC.